The 23 T cell receptor beta chains presented below share a single source sample, sequenced in a study of cytomegalovirus exposure and HLA in healthy donors. The PCR had 60 Vbeta and 13 Jbeta primers. The assay was immunoSEQ multiplex PCR, and TCRdb's table has in-frame clones only and misses some. The data contain approximately 180,000 clones, more than 80% of them singletons. The sequenced material came from PBMCs. These receptors came from a woman under 30 in good health and CMV-seropositive.

This clone was seen a handful of times. This chain connects TRBV19 to TRBJ1-6; TRBD1 is a possible D gene (5 bases). Deletions cut 4 bases from V and 0 bases from J, with 16 bases between. The germline V gene has CDR1 LNHDA and CDR2 SQIVND (reference sequence). This CDR3 is 18 amino acids long. The CDR3 is CASSRRTPGGSYNSPLHF. CDR3 nucleotide sequence: TGTGCCAGTAGTAGGAGGACGCCCGGGGGCTCCTATAATTCACCCCTCCACTTT.

The chain combines TRBV7-2 with TRBJ1-1; D not certain. The CDR3 has 13 residues. The V end was cut by 2 bases, the J end by 8 bases, with 12 bases between. Germline lookup yields CDR1 SGHTA and CDR2 FQGNSA. Here the CDR3 DNA reads TGTGCCAGCAGCTTAAGGCAGGATGGCGAAGCTTTCTTT. It is translated as CASSLRQDGEAFF.

This chain uses TRBV20-1 with TRBJ2-7, with D perhaps TRBD1 (5 bases). Germline V gene sequence: CDR1 DFQATT, CDR2 SNEGSKA (reference sequence). The germline V and J ends were trimmed by 6 bases and 3 bases, with 9 bases remaining between them. This CDR3 is built from 11 residues. CDR3 protein: CSAIQGYEQYF. The CDR3 nucleotides read TGCAGTGCCATTCAGGGCTACGAGCAGTACTTC.

The rearrangement uses TRBV7-9 and TRBJ1-2, with no clear D. The CDR3 spans 14 residues. Per germline, CDR1 SEHNR and CDR2 FQNEAQ (reference sequence). Between the trimmed V and J ends, which lost 3 bases and 3 bases, there was a span of 11 bases. Written as DNA, the CDR3 is TGTGCCAGCAGCTTGACTTCGGGGTACTATGGCTACACCTTC. Translated: CASSLTSGYYGYTF. The whole variable domain, remainder taken from reference TRBV7-9 and TRBJ1-2, is DTGVSQNPRHKITKRGQNVTFRCDPISEHNRLYWYRQTLGQGPEFLTYFQNEAQLEKSRLLSDRFSAERPKGSFSTLEIQRTEQGDSAMYLCASSLTSGYYGYTFGSGTRLTVV.

This rearrangement joins TRBV7-8 to TRBJ2-3; D may be TRBD2 (7 bases). The V gene's germline CDR1 is SGHVS and CDR2 FQNEAQ. This CDR3 comprises 14 residues. The V end lost 5 bases, the J end lost 5 bases, and 14 bases lay between the germline ends. Here the CDR3 reads CASSRGGGEDTQYF. CDR3 DNA: TGTGCCAGCAGCCGTGGAGGGGGGGAAGATACGCAGTATTTT.

The chain uses TRBV2 and TRBJ1-1, with 7 bases aligning to TRBD1. Germline V CDR1 and CDR2: SNHLY, FYNNEI. Trimming removed 4 bases from V and 4 bases from J; junction bases left unmatched: 3. The CDR3 consists of 13 residues. CDR3 in DNA: TGTGCCAGCAGTGCTCACAGGGGCACTGAAGCTTTCTTT. Amino acids: CASSAHRGTEAFF.

The rearrangement links TRBV10-3 to TRBJ1-1; D is perhaps TRBD1 (5 bases). V lost 10 bases and J 5 bases, leaving 11 bases between the germline ends. In germline, CDR1 is ENHRY, CDR2 SYGVKD. The CDR3 length is 11 residues. The CDR3 sequence: CATQGQTEAFF. The DNA of the CDR3 is TGTGCCACCCAGGGCCAGACTGAAGCTTTCTTT.

V gene TRBV25-1 combines with J gene TRBJ2-5, with D possibly matching TRBD2 (5 bases). There are 14 residues in the CDR3. Trimming stripped 4 bases from V and 5 bases from J, with 14 bases between. Germline V gene lookup returns CDR1 MGHDK and CDR2 SYGVNS. The CDR3 loop is CASSGREGGETQYF. DNA of the CDR3: TGTGCCAGCAGTGGCCGCGAGGGCGGGGAGACCCAGTACTTC.

This clone showed up many times. The CDR3: CASSEGRNTEAFF. For the CDR3, the DNA is TGTGCCAGCAGTGAAGGCAGGAACACTGAAGCTTTCTTT. The chain employs TRBV6-1 and TRBJ1-1; D is uncertain. The CDR3 extends over 13 amino acids. Trimming cost V 1 base and J 1 base, with 4 bases left between them. Germline V gene data show CDR1 as MNHNS and CDR2 as SASEGT.

This clone has more than one count but fewer than ten. The chain joins TRBV5-1 to TRBJ2-2; 7 bases fit TRBD1. CDR1 SGHRS and CDR2 YFSETQ come from the germline V gene. V was pared by 4 bases and J by 5 bases, with 14 bases of the junction left unmatched. The CDR3 consists of 17 residues. The CDR3 reads CASSQGVTGLFTGELFF. The CDR3 bases are TGCGCCAGCAGCCAGGGGGTGACGGGGTTATTTACCGGGGAGCTGTTTTTT. The full variable domain, completed using reference TRBV5-1 and TRBJ2-2, is KAGVTQTPRYLIKTRGQQVTLSCSPISGHRSVSWYQQTPGQGLQFLFEYFSETQRNKGNFPGRFSGRQFSNSRSEMNVSTLELGDSALYLCASSQGVTGLFTGELFFGEGSRLTVL.

The V and J genes are TRBV5-4 and TRBJ2-2, with TRBD1 identical over 9 bases. The CDR3 extends over 15 amino acids. The V and J ends lost 9 bases and 7 bases, in that order; junction bases with no gene match: 13. Germline V gives CDR1 SGHNT, CDR2 YYREEE (reference sequence). The CDR3 is CAISNRGPGVGELFF. The CDR3 DNA follows: TGTGCCATATCGAACAGGGGGCCCGGGGTCGGGGAGCTGTTTTTT.

The CDR3 sequence: CASSLTDTQYF. The CDR3, as DNA: TGCGCCAGCAGTCTGACAGATACGCAGTATTTT. This chain links TRBV5-1 with TRBJ2-3; the D is unclear. CDR1 is SGHRS and CDR2 is YFSETQ in the germline V gene. The CDR3 length is 11 residues. Trimming shortened V by 5 bases and J by 3 bases, and 4 bases separated the two germline ends.

The chain joins TRBV2 to TRBJ2-1, with 14 nucleotides matching TRBD2. CDR3 length: 17 residues. V dropped 6 bases and J dropped 6; count of bases not matched to a gene: 10. CDR1 is SNHLY and CDR2 is FYNNEI in the germline V gene. The CDR3 protein is CASSFRLAGGIGNEQFF. The CDR3 coding sequence is TGTGCCAGCAGCTTCAGACTAGCGGGGGGGATCGGCAATGAGCAGTTCTTC.

The gene calls are TRBV14 and TRBJ1-3; D unresolved. Trimming stripped 2 bases from V and 0 bases from J, with 8 bases between. The germline V gene has CDR1 SGHDN and CDR2 FVKESK. The CDR3 is made up of 15 amino acids. CDR3 residues: CASSQTQSSGNTIYF. The CDR3 nucleotides are TGTGCCAGCAGCCAAACACAGAGCTCTGGAAACACCATATATTTT.

The genes are TRBV4-1 and TRBJ2-1, with TRBD2 as a possible D gene (6 bases). This CDR3 contains 14 residues. With 0 bases removed from V and 15 bases from J, the gap between germline ends came to 18 bases. Germline CDR1 reads MGHRA; CDR2 reads YSYEKL. The CDR3 nucleotides read TGCGCCAGCAGCCAAGAATTCAGTACGGGGGAGGTGTTCTTC. Translation gives CASSQEFSTGEVFF.

The chain links TRBV14 to TRBJ2-2; 10 bases agree with TRBD1. The CDR3 totals 15 residues. The V gene end was trimmed by 4 bases and the J gene end by 7 bases; junction bases not matched to a gene: 6. CDR1 and CDR2 from the germline V gene are SGHDN and FVKESK. The chain's CDR3 is CASSRDRGIIGELFF. CDR3 DNA sequence: TGTGCCAGCAGCCGGGACAGGGGAATCATCGGGGAGCTGTTTTTT.

The chain carries TRBV6-5 and TRBJ1-6, with TRBD1 as a possible D gene (6 bases). Trimming took 6 bases from V and 6 from J, leaving 12 bases between them. The length of the CDR3 is 14 residues. The germline CDR1 and CDR2 sequences are MNHEY and SVGAGI. The CDR3 spells CASRLRGTNSPLHF. CDR3 in DNA: TGTGCCAGCAGGCTCAGGGGTACTAATTCACCCCTCCACTTT.

The chain combines TRBV6-1 with TRBJ2-2; TRBD2 agrees at 7 bases. V trimming: 5 bases; J trimming: 3 bases; junction bases outside the gene matches: 6. The CDR3 covers 15 residues. CDR1 is MNHNS, CDR2 SASEGT, per germline. CDR3 amino acids: CASSLGLVDTGELFF. For the CDR3, the DNA is TGTGCCAGCAGTTTAGGACTAGTCGACACCGGGGAGCTGTTTTTT.

The gene calls are TRBV4-2 and TRBJ2-7, with 9 nucleotides matching TRBD1. J was trimmed by 4 bases and V by 0 bases; bases with no gene match: 13. Germline loops: CDR1 LGHNA, CDR2 YNFKEQ. The CDR3 covers 18 residues. The CDR3 DNA reads TGTGCCAGCAGCCAAGATGCGCAACAGGGGGCGGGGAGGTACGAGCAGTACTTC. Protein product: CASSQDAQQGAGRYEQYF.

V gene TRBV7-9 combines with J gene TRBJ1-2; unclear D gene. Per germline, CDR1 SEHNR and CDR2 FQNEAQ (reference sequence). V shed 1 base and J shed 2 bases, with 11 bases lying between them. The CDR3 sequence is 15 residues long. CDR3 sequence reads: CASSLVGTMNYGYTF. The CDR3 DNA reads TGTGCCAGCAGCTTAGTTGGCACGATGAACTATGGCTACACCTTC.

This CDR3 reads CASSQEGTGRYSSGTEAFF. CDR3 in DNA: TGCGCCAGCAGCCAAGAGGGGACAGGGAGGTATAGTTCGGGCACTGAAGCTTTCTTT. The chain joins TRBV4-3 to TRBJ1-1, with 9 bases identical to TRBD1. This CDR3 spans 19 amino acids. Per the germline V gene, CDR1 is LGHNA and CDR2 is YSLEER. Germline trimming cut 0 bases from V and 4 bases from J; bases unmatched to any gene: 15.

DNA for the CDR3: TGCGCCAGCAGCCAAATCCCAGGGGTAATCATGAACACTGAAGCTTTCTTT. Translating gives CASSQIPGVIMNTEAFF. The chain recombines TRBV4-3 with TRBJ1-1, with a tentative D call TRBD1 (6 bases). Trimming left V 2 bases short and J 0 bases short, with 16 bases between. This CDR3 region has 17 residues. Germline V gene data show CDR1 as LGHNA and CDR2 as YSLEER.

The chain has TRBV5-1 and TRBJ2-3; TRBD2 is a possible D gene (5 bases). CDR3 size: 15 residues. Trimming took off 5 bases at V and 2 bases at J, with 15 bases between the two ends. Germline assignment: CDR1 SGHRS and CDR2 YFSETQ. The CDR3: CASSWRTPTTDTQYF. The CDR3 region has the DNA TGCGCCAGCAGTTGGAGGACTCCAACCACAGATACGCAGTATTTT. The full variable domain, in which reference TRBV5-1 and TRBJ2-3 provide the parts outside the CDR3, is KAGVTQTPRYLIKTRGQQVTLSCSPISGHRSVSWYQQTPGQGLQFLFEYFSETQRNKGNFPGRFSGRQFSNSRSEMNVSTLELGDSALYLCASSWRTPTTDTQYFGPGTRLTVL.